Below are 20 T cell receptor beta chains sequenced from a single sample in a study of CXCR3-negative and CXCR3-positive naive CD8 T cells. The TRB libraries of cDNA were built by UMI-labeled 5' RACE. Reprocessing the 5' RACE reads, TCRdb reports a single entry for every CDR3 protein and omits DNA. The sample totals 45,000 to 70,000 distinct CDR3 sequences. Specimen: memory CD8+ T cells from blood. The receptor source for this set is a human donor in good health. Some clones in this sample may be carry-over from other donors' samples.

J is TRBJ1-1 and V is TRBV27; TCRdb lists TRBD1, though no DNA is available to test this call. Germline loops: CDR1 MNHEY, CDR2 SMNVEV (reference sequence). This CDR3 has 13 amino acids. CDR3 in amino acids: CASSLGAGGEAFF.

This rearrangement joins TRBV7-2 to TRBJ1-2; TCRdb reports TRBD1, a call that lacks DNA to check it against. The length of the CDR3 is 17 residues. In germline, CDR1 is SGHTA, CDR2 FQGNSA. The chain's CDR3 is CASSPGTGPSLGYGYTF.

The chain carries TRBV4-1 and TRBJ1-4; without DNA, the TCRdb call of TRBD1 cannot be checked. Germline loops: CDR1 MGHRA, CDR2 YSYEKL. The CDR3 spans 17 residues. The chain's CDR3 is CASSLGGVRQGGEKLFF.

J is TRBJ2-3 and V is TRBV7-6. The CDR3 sequence is 15 residues long. Germline lookup yields CDR1 SGHVS and CDR2 FNYEAQ. CDR3 sequence: CASSFPGTSTDTQYF.

The chain is built from TRBV10-3 and TRBJ2-6. The germline V gene encodes CDR1 ENHRY and CDR2 SYGVKD. There are 16 residues in the CDR3. This CDR3 reads CAISESGGSGTNVLTF.

The V call is TRBV28, the J call TRBJ2-5; there is no DNA to check the TCRdb D call of TRBD2. Germline V gene sequence: CDR1 MDHEN, CDR2 SYDVKM. This CDR3 has 13 amino acids. The CDR3 protein is CASLRDSQETQYF. The full variable domain, rest sourced from reference TRBV28 and TRBJ2-5, is DVKVTQSSRYLVKRTGEKVFLECVQDMDHENMFWYRQDPGLGLRLIYFSYDVKMKEKGDIPEGYSVSREKKERFSLILESASTNQTSMYLCASLRDSQETQYFGPGTRLLVL.

The gene calls are TRBV7-2 and TRBJ1-2. CDR1 and CDR2 from the germline V gene are SGHTA and FQGNSA. The CDR3 has 12 residues. CDR3 protein: CASSADLVSYTF.

V gene TRBV7-8 combines with J gene TRBJ2-1; without DNA, the TCRdb call of TRBD1 cannot be checked. Germline lookup yields CDR1 SGHVS and CDR2 FQNEAQ. The CDR3 runs to 15 residues. The CDR3 here is CASSSRQPINNEQFF. Full variable domain (rest looked up from reference TRBV7-8 and TRBJ2-1): GAGVSQSPRYKVAKRGQDVALRCDPISGHVSLFWYQQALGQGPEFLTYFQNEAQLDKSGLPSDRFFAERPEGSVSTLKIQRTQQEDSAVYLCASSSRQPINNEQFFGPGTRLTVL.

This chain uses TRBV29-1 with TRBJ2-7; TCRdb's assignment of TRBD1 cannot be checked, as there is no DNA. The germline V gene has CDR1 SQVTM and CDR2 ANQGSEA. The CDR3 is 14 amino acids. CDR3 loop: CSVEGIGESYEQYF.

This chain links TRBV20-1 with TRBJ2-1; TCRdb proposes TRBD2, but this gene call is untestable without DNA. This CDR3 is 13 amino acids long. Germline V gene lookup returns CDR1 DFQATT and CDR2 SNEGSKA (reference sequence). The CDR3 spells CSARGRVDNEQFF.

V and J are TRBV6-4 and TRBJ2-2. Germline V gene data show CDR1 as MRHNA and CDR2 as SNTAGT. The CDR3 length is 16 residues. CDR3 protein: CASSDSVETNTGELFF.

The chain has TRBV28 and TRBJ1-5; TCRdb selects TRBD1, and the lack of DNA leaves this call unchecked. In germline, CDR1 is MDHEN, CDR2 SYDVKM. The CDR3 consists of 16 residues. The CDR3 loop reads CASSYQTGVSNQPQHF.

The CDR3 region is CASSPEGGLGSGEAFF. The chain combines TRBV7-2 with TRBJ1-1; TCRdb indicates TRBD1, and absent DNA this call remains unverified. This CDR3 comprises 16 residues. Germline CDR1 is SGHTA and CDR2 is FQGNSA.

The chain employs TRBV7-9 and TRBJ2-7. Germline values: CDR1 SEHNR, CDR2 FQNEAQ (reference sequence). The CDR3 loop spans 13 amino acids. The CDR3 loop is CASSYRPSDEQYF.

J is TRBJ2-1 and V is TRBV28; the D call from TCRdb, TRBD2, cannot be confirmed without DNA. Germline CDR1 MDHEN, CDR2 SYDVKM. The CDR3 runs to 15 residues. CDR3 sequence reads: CASSLTSGGYNEQFF.

V and J are TRBV6-5 and TRBJ2-5; TCRdb's D call, TRBD1, is unchecked because there is no DNA. Germline V gives CDR1 MNHEY, CDR2 SVGAGI. This CDR3 region has 17 residues. The CDR3 loop is CASSRAAGGDAGETQYF.

The chain is built from TRBV7-9 and TRBJ2-7; TCRdb's D call, TRBD1, is unchecked because there is no DNA. Germline lookup yields CDR1 SEHNR and CDR2 FQNEAQ (reference sequence). The CDR3 spans 13 residues. The CDR3 here is CASSPGDTYEQYF.

J is TRBJ2-1 and V is TRBV29-1; TCRdb designates TRBD2, a call that cannot be tested without DNA. CDR3 size: 14 residues. CDR1 is SQVTM and CDR2 is ANQGSEA in the germline V gene. CDR3 residues: CSVGLAGDYNEQFF.

The J gene is TRBJ2-1, the V gene TRBV29-1; TCRdb indicates TRBD2, and absent DNA this call remains unverified. Germline lookup yields CDR1 SQVTM and CDR2 ANQGSEA. The CDR3 runs 13 residues. CDR3 in amino acids: CSVDIVSADEQFF.

The genes are TRBV29-1 and TRBJ1-2. The germline gives CDR1 SQVTM, CDR2 ANQGSEA. The CDR3 runs to 14 residues. CDR3 loop: CSVGEDGDPYGYTF.